This is a list of T cell receptor beta chains from one sample in a study of OX40 agonist ivuxolimab in advanced cancers. Data came from immunoSEQ multiplex PCR; TCRdb stores just in-frame clones and leaves some out. The sample includes approximately 24,000 clones, around 83% of them seen just once. The starting material was CD4+ or CD8+ T cells sorted from blood, obtained in a trial of the OX40 agonist ivuxolimab. These receptors originate from an adult with an advanced solid tumor such as melanoma, head and neck, liver or kidney cancer. Each CDR3 is given with its conserved first and last residue. A D gene is named only where the DNA matches it firmly. Rows may omit the clone size; those that give it use once, few, many or a size class.

clone size: few; J gene: TRBJ2-7; D gene: .; V gene: TRBV7-9; CDR3 protein: CASSFPASYEQYF; CDR3 DNA: TGTGCCAGCAGCTTCCCAGCCTCCTACGAGCAGTACTTC
clone size: .; J gene: TRBJ2-7; D gene: TRBD2; V gene: TRBV10-1; CDR3 protein: CASSESGGLAGGGRRVEQYF; CDR3 DNA: TGCGCCAGCAGTGAGTCGGGGGGACTAGCGGGAGGTGGACGGAGGGTCGAGCAGTACTTC
clone size: .; J gene: TRBJ2-5; D gene: TRBD2; V gene: TRBV2; CDR3 protein: CASYLAGVTEYQETQYF; CDR3 DNA: TGTGCCAGTTACTTAGCGGGGGTGACGGAGTACCAAGAGACCCAGTACTTC
clone size: .; J gene: TRBJ1-1; D gene: .; V gene: TRBV27; CDR3 protein: CASSLWLNTEAFF; CDR3 DNA: TGTGCCAGCAGTTTATGGTTGAACACTGAAGCTTTCTTT
clone size: once; J gene: TRBJ1-4; D gene: .; V gene: TRBV11-2; CDR3 protein: CASSSRGSLWEKLFF; CDR3 DNA: TGTGCCAGCAGCTCACGAGGATCTTTATGGGAAAAACTGTTTTTT
clone size: .; J gene: TRBJ2-2; D gene: .; V gene: TRBV29-1; CDR3 protein: CSVEEADTNTGELFF; CDR3 DNA: TGCAGCGTTGAAGAGGCAGATACGAACACCGGGGAGCTGTTTTTT
clone size: .; J gene: TRBJ2-1; D gene: TRBD1; V gene: TRBV6-5; CDR3 protein: CASKLTGVGNEQFF; CDR3 DNA: TGTGCCAGCAAATTAACAGGGGTAGGGAATGAGCAGTTCTTC
clone size: many; J gene: TRBJ2-7; D gene: .; V gene: TRBV7-6; CDR3 protein: CASSPGPERHEQYF; CDR3 DNA: TGTGCCAGCAGCCCGGGGCCCGAGCGCCACGAGCAGTACTTC
clone size: .; J gene: TRBJ2-2; D gene: TRBD2; V gene: TRBV2; CDR3 protein: CASRGHGGYTGELFF; CDR3 DNA: TGTGCCAGCAGAGGCCACGGGGGGTACACCGGGGAGCTGTTTTTT
clone size: once; J gene: TRBJ2-3; D gene: .; V gene: TRBV2; CDR3 protein: CASTSLPSDTQYF; CDR3 DNA: TGTGCCAGCACCTCCCTTCCATCAGATACGCAGTATTTT
clone size: .; J gene: TRBJ2-5; D gene: TRBD1; V gene: TRBV4-3; CDR3 protein: CASSQDRTGGETQYF; CDR3 DNA: TGCGCCAGCAGCCAAGACCGGACAGGGGGAGAGACCCAGTACTTC
clone size: once; J gene: TRBJ2-1; D gene: TRBD1; V gene: TRBV5-6; CDR3 protein: CASSSQTGQGHNEQFF; CDR3 DNA: TGTGCCAGCAGCTCACAAACGGGACAGGGCCACAATGAGCAGTTCTTC
clone size: .; J gene: TRBJ2-3; D gene: .; V gene: TRBV6-5; CDR3 protein: CASSYDGNRPDTQYF; CDR3 DNA: TGTGCCAGCAGTTACGACGGCAATCGCCCAGATACGCAGTATTTT
clone size: .; J gene: TRBJ2-1; D gene: .; V gene: TRBV7-9; CDR3 protein: CASTRLVDSYNEQFF; CDR3 DNA: TGTGCCAGCACCCGCTTGGTAGACTCCTACAATGAGCAGTTCTTC
clone size: .; J gene: TRBJ2-2; D gene: TRBD2; V gene: TRBV10-3; CDR3 protein: CAISLGTSPGELFF; CDR3 DNA: TGTGCCATCAGCCTTGGGACTAGTCCCGGGGAGCTGTTTTTT